These 26 T cell receptor beta chains share one sample of origin, sequenced in a study of tumor-infiltrating lymphocytes in primary liver carcinoma. Bulk tissue was left unsorted, and RNA and DNA were co-extracted from 20-30 mg of it. With a constant-region primer, TCR beta cDNA was made from around 530 ng of total RNA. ARM-PCR was slightly modified, and three nested multiplex PCR rounds with it gave rise to the TCR beta libraries. The two initial PCR rounds, about 9 cycles each, used TRBV1-TRBV30 forward and C-beta reverse primers. TCRdb re-called the multiplex PCR reads with MiXCR, one entry per CDR3 protein. The sample lists tens of thousands of distinct CDR3 sequences; 70% to 80% were seen once. Sequencing used liver tumor tissue from sampling region 5. Described subset: tumor region T5, tumor centre. These receptors originate from a man aged 40-49 years with primary liver carcinoma and hepatitis B virus infection.

The sample holds one count of this clonotype. The chain carries TRBV14 and TRBJ2-1, with 8 bases matching TRBD2. CDR1 SGHDN and CDR2 FVKESK come from the germline V gene. The CDR3 totals 16 residues. V lost 7 bases, J lost 5 bases, and 13 bases stayed unmatched. The CDR3 loop reads CASNTVAGWINNEQFF. DNA of the CDR3: TGTGCCAGCAATACCGTAGCGGGATGGATAAACAATGAGCAGTTCTTC.

Comment on this clonotype: The CDR3 does not close with the conserved phenylalanine or tryptophan, likely indicating a read error. The rearrangement uses TRBV6-1 and TRBJ1-1, with D unclear. Germline V gene sequence: CDR1 MNHNS, CDR2 SASEGT. This CDR3 is built from 11 residues. CDR3 loop: CVSTADGGAFI. DNA for the CDR3: TGTGTCAGCACCGCGGACGGAGGAGCTTTCATT.

A word on this clonotype: The junction and the germline gene differ at one end; a read error may be behind it. The chain has TRBV4-3 and TRBJ2-5, with TRBD2 identical over 10 bases. Germline V gene data show CDR1 as LGHNA and CDR2 as YSLEER. The CDR3 has 17 amino acids. The CDR3 sequence: CASGQAVSGRTVETQYF. In nucleotides, the CDR3 is TGCGCCAGCGGCCAAGCGGTTAGCGGGAGGACTGTTGAGACCCAGTACTTC.

Details on this clonotype: At one of its ends the junction is not consistent with the germline gene, which may arise from a read error. The chain employs TRBV11-2 and TRBJ1-4; D is ambiguous. CDR1 and CDR2 from the germline V gene are SGHAT and FQNNGV. The CDR3 covers 13 residues. CDR3 bases: TGTGCCAGCAACTTAGGGCTAGCCGAAAAACTGTTTTTT. It is translated as CASNLGLAEKLFF.

About this clonotype itself: Since the CDR3 does not end with the conserved phenylalanine or tryptophan, this likely comes from a read error. This rearrangement joins TRBV29-1 to TRBJ1-1; D remains ambiguous. In germline, CDR1 is SQVTM, CDR2 ANQGSEA. Trimming cost V 2 bases and J 4 bases, with 8 bases left between them. The length of the CDR3 is 12 residues. CDR3 DNA: TGCAGCGTTGAACCCGGGGTCACTGAAGCTTTCTAT. Amino acids: CSVEPGVTEAFY.

This clonotype has a handful of counts. A single base separates this from a much larger clone, so it may be a read error. The chain employs TRBV5-1 and TRBJ2-3, with 8 positions matching TRBD1. The CDR3 has 15 amino acids. CDR1 SGHRS and CDR2 YFSETQ come from the germline V gene. The CDR3 sequence: CANSITGGSEDTQYF. The CDR3 DNA follows: TGCGCCAACAGCATTACAGGGGGTTCCGAAGATACGCAGTATTTT.

A note on this clonotype: This CDR3 fails to terminate in the conserved phenylalanine or tryptophan, so it likely reflects a read error. The V and J genes are TRBV29-1 and TRBJ1-2; D is ambiguous. The germline gives CDR1 SQVTM, CDR2 ANQGSEA. The CDR3 runs 12 residues. CDR3 in amino acids: CNGGGLNYGYTL. The DNA of the CDR3 is TGCAACGGAGGAGGATTGAACTATGGTTACACCCTC.

This clonotype came up once. A read error may produce the germline difference seen at one junction end. The chain links TRBV11-1 to TRBJ1-2, with unresolved D. Germline CDR1 and CDR2: SGHAT and FQDESV (reference sequence). The length of the CDR3 is 14 residues. The CDR3 sequence is CACIFKGFGYGYTF. The CDR3 bases are TGTGCCTGCATCTTCAAGGGATTTGGCTATGGTTACACCTTC.

The chain carries TRBV7-2 and TRBJ2-1; D could derive from TRBD1 or TRBD2 (5 bases each). Germline V gene lookup returns CDR1 SGHTA and CDR2 FQGNSA. There are 13 residues in the CDR3. V lost 5 bases to trimming and J lost 6 bases, with 11 bases between them. CDR3 in DNA: TGTACCAGCAGCCGGGACCAGACCAATGAGCAGTTCTTC. This sequence encodes CTSSRDQTNEQFF.

Worth noting for this clonotype: Likely a read error: the CDR3 ends without its conserved phenylalanine or tryptophan. The rearrangement joins TRBV4-1 to TRBJ1-5, with unresolved D. Trimming cost V 3 bases and J 7 bases, with 13 bases left between them. The CDR3 covers 14 residues. Looked up from germline, CDR1 is MGHRA and CDR2 is YSYEKL. CDR3 in amino acids: CASSQDRSTQPQHL. The CDR3 nucleotides read TGCGCCAGCAGCCAGGATCGGAGCACCCAGCCCCAGCATCTT.

This clonotype was counted once. The conserved phenylalanine or tryptophan is not found at the CDR3 terminus, so this likely reflects a read error. Here the CDR3 DNA reads TGTGCCAGCAGCCCTATTGGCACTGAAGCTTTCTCT. Encoded protein: CASSPIGTEAFS. This chain joins TRBV12-3 or TRBV12-4 and TRBJ1-1; D not resolved. V was shortened by 6 bases and J by 4 bases, with 9 bases between the two germline ends. The CDR3 loop spans 12 amino acids.

The J gene is TRBJ2-7, the V gene TRBV12-3 or TRBV12-4, with 8 bases identical to TRBD2. This CDR3 is built from 14 residues. After removal of 6 bases from V and 5 bases from J, the junction contained 9 bases not matched to a gene. The CDR3 nucleotides are TGTGCCAGCAGACCAGCGGGAGTGAGGAACGAGCAGTACTTC. As protein: CASRPAGVRNEQYF.

J is TRBJ2-3 and V is TRBV5-1; no firm D call. There are 14 residues in the CDR3. Germline CDR1 is SGHRS and CDR2 is YFSETQ. V lost 0 bases and J lost 4, with 9 bases in between. CDR3 sequence reads: CASSLGHNPDTQYF. The CDR3 nucleotides read TGCGCCAGCAGCTTGGGGCACAACCCAGATACGCAGTATTTT.

The table lists this clonotype with a few counts. This likely comes from a read error, as the CDR3 has no conserved phenylalanine or tryptophan at its end. The CDR3, as DNA: TGTGCCAGCAGCTTAAGTTGGGGGGCGGAATACGAGCAGTACTCC. Amino acids: CASSLSWGAEYEQYS. The chain joins TRBV7-3 to TRBJ2-7, with D possibly being TRBD1 or TRBD2 (6 bases each). With 1 base removed from V and 4 bases from J, the gap between germline ends came to 14 bases. Germline lookup yields CDR1 SGHTA and CDR2 FQGTGA. The CDR3 runs 15 residues.

The gene calls are TRBV5-6 and TRBJ2-2; D is tentatively TRBD1 or TRBD2 (5 bases each). CDR3 length: 17 amino acids. Germline-derived CDR1 and CDR2 are SGHDT and YYEEEE. V was cut by 2 bases and J by 6 bases, with 20 bases left in between. The CDR3 DNA reads as TGTGCCAGCAGCTTATGGGAACTAGTGCGGACATCCGGGGAGCTGTTTTTT. Translation: CASSLWELVRTSGELFF.

The CDR3 spells CAFNLHRGLSPLHF. The CDR3 DNA sequence: TGTGCCTTCAACTTACACAGGGGGCTTTCACCCCTCCACTTT. The gene calls are TRBV11-2 and TRBJ1-6, with TRBD1 matching 9 bases. The germline CDR1 and CDR2 sequences are SGHAT and FQNNGV. Trimming removed 11 bases from V and 9 bases from J; junction bases left unmatched: 11. This CDR3 spans 14 amino acids.

For this clonotype: Likely a read error: the CDR3 ends without its conserved phenylalanine or tryptophan. The chain couples TRBV11-1 to TRBJ2-7; the D gene is possibly TRBD2 (6 bases). Germline V CDR1 and CDR2: SGHAT, FQDESV (reference sequence). This CDR3 is 15 amino acids long. CDR3 coding DNA: TGTGCCGGCAGCTCATTCCGGGACTCCTCCTACGAGCAGTACTCC. As protein: CAGSSFRDSSYEQYS.

Turning to this clonotype: A junction end diverges from the germline sequence, so it may reflect a read error. The chain uses TRBV5-4 and TRBJ2-1; D is possibly TRBD2 (6 bases). CDR1 SGHNT and CDR2 YYREEE come from the germline V gene (reference sequence). This CDR3 is 17 amino acids long. CDR3 in amino acids: CASSLATSGRLYNGQFF. CDR3 nucleotide sequence: TGTGCCAGCAGCCTCGCGACTAGTGGGAGGCTCTACAATGGGCAGTTCTTC.

With regard to this clonotype: Relative to the germline gene, one junction end is altered; a read error may explain this. The rearrangement joins TRBV29-1 to TRBJ2-7; 7 nucleotides line up with TRBD1. The CDR3 is made up of 15 amino acids. CDR1 is SQVTM, CDR2 ANQGSEA, per germline. The CDR3 here is CSVEEMTGPSGRQCF. The CDR3 DNA follows: TGCAGCGTTGAAGAAATGACAGGGCCCAGTGGACGACAGTGCTTC.

Comment on this clonotype: This CDR3 is missing its conserved last phenylalanine or tryptophan, likely due to a read error. This rearrangement joins TRBV14 to TRBJ2-1; 8 nucleotides agree with TRBD1. In germline, CDR1 is SGHDN, CDR2 FVKESK. The CDR3 spans 17 residues. Germline trimming cut 4 bases from V and 4 bases from J; bases unmatched to any gene: 12. The CDR3 DNA is TGTGCCAGCAGCCGAGAGGGTCAGTGGACAGGGTACAATGAGCAGTTCATC. Encoded protein: CASSREGQWTGYNEQFI.

A single count supports this clonotype. The CDR3 carries no conserved terminal phenylalanine or tryptophan, so it likely arises from a read error. The chain carries TRBV10-2 and TRBJ1-5, with D unresolved. V was shortened by 7 bases and J by 3 bases, with 10 bases between the two germline ends. Looked up from germline, CDR1 is WSHSY and CDR2 is SAAADI. The CDR3 is 13 amino acids. The CDR3: CASTAEFNQPQHS. DNA for the CDR3: TGCGCCAGCACAGCGGAATTCAATCAGCCCCAGCATTCT.

Details on this clonotype: One end of the junction does not line up with germline, which may come from a read error. The chain employs TRBV12-3 or TRBV12-4 and TRBJ2-7; D unresolved. The CDR3 has 11 residues. DNA of the CDR3: TGTGCCAGTAGTTTGAGGTACGTGCAGTATTTC. Its translation is CASSLRYVQYF.

This clonotype has only a few counts. No conserved phenylalanine or tryptophan ends this CDR3, so it is likely a read error. The chain links TRBV11-2 to TRBJ2-7; 10 bases align to TRBD2. CDR1 is SGHAT, CDR2 FQNNGV, per germline. Germline trimming cut 2 bases from V and 6 bases from J; bases unmatched to any gene: 7. The CDR3 runs to 15 residues. This CDR3 is CASSLTLAGASEQYL. The CDR3 coding sequence is TGTGCCAGCAGCTTAACCCTAGCGGGGGCTAGCGAGCAGTACCTT.

Regarding this clonotype: At one boundary the junction diverges from the germline segment, which might be a read error. The chain combines TRBV11-2 with TRBJ2-6; weak D call: TRBD1 (5 bases). Germline V gives CDR1 SGHAT, CDR2 FQNNGV. CDR3 length: 15 residues. Here the CDR3 reads CTTQWPRSGANVPTF. The CDR3 nucleotides read TGTACCACCCAGTGGCCGCGCTCTGGGGCCAACGTCCCGACTTTC.

Points on this clonotype: No conserved phenylalanine or tryptophan is present at the end of the CDR3, so a read error is the likely explanation. This chain uses TRBV4-2 with TRBJ2-7; possible D gene TRBD2, 7 bases. The CDR3 loop spans 15 amino acids. Germline V gives CDR1 LGHNA, CDR2 YNFKEQ. The CDR3 spells CASSQDRGRDNEQYL. CDR3 in DNA: TGTGCCAGCAGTCAAGATAGGGGGAGGGACAACGAGCAGTACCTC.

This clonotype was seen a single time. At one of its ends the junction is not consistent with the germline gene, which may arise from a read error. This chain uses TRBV28 with TRBJ1-1; D is unclear. The length of the CDR3 is 13 residues. Germline values: CDR1 MDHEN, CDR2 SYDVKM. In DNA form, the CDR3 reads TGTGCCAGCAATTTACGGGATTTGGCTGAAGCTTTCTTT. The encoded protein is CASNLRDLAEAFF.